This TCR beta chain was sequenced for a study of blood T cell repertoires in COVID-19. Trimming removed 2 bases from V and 3 bases from J; junction bases left unmatched: 1. Germline CDR1 is SGHNT and CDR2 is YYREEE (reference sequence). The CDR3 consists of 14 residues. TCRdb keeps only in-frame clones here, not all; method: immunoSEQ multiplex PCR. This table has 200,000 to 250,000 clones, about 80% appearing once. Participants, roughly 18 to 90 years old, spanned around 26 US areas. This TCR was sampled from a man aged 40-49 years who had recovered from COVID-19. The V and J genes are TRBV5-4 and TRBJ2-2; 7 nucleotides agree with TRBD2. Sequencing was performed on PBMCs or T cells enriched from blood (not recorded which). For the CDR3, the DNA is TGTGCCAGCAGCTTTCGGGGGGACACCGGGGAGCTGTTTTTT. This codes for CASSFRGDTGELFF.